Each of the 15 T cell receptor beta chains below was sequenced from the same sample in a study of graft-versus-host responses after intestinal transplantation. What these receptors recognize is not known. The assay was immunoSEQ multiplex PCR, and TCRdb's table has in-frame clones only and misses some. This sample yields about 88,000 clones, of which 75% to 95% are seen a single time; just under 0.35% belongs to the top ten. Sample: unstimulated CD4+ T cells sorted from spleen or lymph node cells, taken before transplant. The receptors come from a human donor who was the organ donor for an intestinal transplant.

The CDR3 protein is CASKPQRTVNQPQHF. Here the CDR3 DNA reads TGTGCCAGCAAACCCCAGCGGACAGTCAATCAGCCCCAGCATTTT. The chain links TRBV28 to TRBJ1-5; a possible D gene is TRBD1 (6 bases). CDR3 size: 15 residues. The germline V gene has CDR1 MDHEN and CDR2 SYDVKM. The germline V and J ends were trimmed by 7 bases and 3 bases, with 16 bases remaining between them.

The chain uses TRBV5-4 and TRBJ1-6; D is ambiguous. This CDR3 has 14 amino acids. Germline V CDR1 and CDR2: SGHNT, YYREEE (reference sequence). Trimming cost V 3 bases and J 7 bases, with 11 bases left between them. The CDR3 is CASSSGPGNSPLHF. CDR3 DNA: TGTGCCAGCAGCTCTGGACCGGGGAATTCACCCCTCCACTTT.

This rearrangement joins TRBV7-3 to TRBJ2-6, with D perhaps TRBD2 (7 bases). Germline V gene sequence: CDR1 SGHTA, CDR2 FQGTGA. V shed 5 bases and J shed 0 bases, with 17 bases lying between them. This CDR3 comprises 18 residues. The CDR3 DNA reads TGTGCCAGCAGCCGGTTCGGGGGGCAGCTCTCTGGGGCCAACGTCCTGACTTTC. Translating gives CASSRFGGQLSGANVLTF.

The CDR3 region has the DNA TGTGCCACCCGGTTCGGAATTGGGGGGATGGATAACTATGGCTACACCTTC. This encodes CATRFGIGGMDNYGYTF. The J gene is TRBJ1-2, the V gene TRBV10-3; TRBD1 is a possible D gene (5 bases). There are 17 residues in the CDR3. Germline lookup yields CDR1 ENHRY and CDR2 SYGVKD. V gave up 10 bases and J gave up 1 base, with 25 bases separating them.

J is TRBJ2-5 and V is TRBV2, with a possible D match to TRBD1 (6 bases). Judging by the DNA end, TRBJ2-7 fits better; the J call may be wrong. Germline V lookup: CDR1 SNHLY, CDR2 FYNNEI. This CDR3 spans 14 amino acids. The CDR3 sequence: CATQARTEHYEQYF. The CDR3 bases are TGTGCCACCCAAGCCCGGACAGAACACTACGAGCAGTACTTC.

The V and J genes are TRBV5-1 and TRBJ2-1, with TRBD2 matching 7 bases. The J segment lost 7 bases and the V segment lost 4 bases, leaving 11 bases of the junction unmatched. CDR3 size: 15 residues. Looked up from germline, CDR1 is SGHRS and CDR2 is YFSETQ. The CDR3 region has the DNA TGCGCCAGCAGCCCCAAAGGCGGGAGCGGGAATGAGCAGTTCTTC. This gives the protein CASSPKGGSGNEQFF.

This clone has a single count. The J gene is TRBJ2-2, the V gene TRBV28, with 7 bases identical to TRBD1. Trimming cost V 6 bases and J 4 bases; bases outside gene matches: 11. Germline V lookup: CDR1 MDHEN, CDR2 SYDVKM. This CDR3 spans 16 amino acids. The CDR3 sequence is CASSHNRGLGTGELFF. The CDR3 bases are TGTGCCAGCAGCCACAACAGGGGTTTAGGCACCGGGGAGCTGTTTTTT. Filled out from reference TRBV28 and TRBJ2-2, the complete variable domain reads DVKVTQSSRYLVKRTGEKVFLECVQDMDHENMFWYRQDPGLGLRLIYFSYDVKMKEKGDIPEGYSVSREKKERFSLILESASTNQTSMYLCASSHNRGLGTGELFFGEGSRLTVL.

The V gene is TRBV7-3, the J gene TRBJ2-5; the D gene is possibly TRBD1 (5 bases). CDR3 size: 13 residues. The ends were cut back, 5 bases at V and 2 bases at J, with 9 bases in the middle. The germline V gene has CDR1 SGHTA and CDR2 FQGTGA. For the CDR3, the DNA is TGTGCCAGCAGCCCGCACAGGCAAGAGACCCAGTACTTC. This sequence encodes CASSPHRQETQYF. Based on the CDR3 plus reference TRBV7-3 and TRBJ2-5, the full variable domain is GAGVSQTPSNKVTEKGKYVELRCDPISGHTALYWYRQSLGQGPEFLIYFQGTGAADDSGLPNDRFFAVRPEGSVSTLKIQRTERGDSAVYLCASSPHRQETQYFGPGTRLLVL.

This chain uses TRBV28 with TRBJ1-5, with no clear D. V was clipped by 2 bases and J by 4 bases, with 9 bases between them. The CDR3 length is 14 residues. Germline V gene sequence: CDR1 MDHEN, CDR2 SYDVKM. CDR3 residues: CASSLGGRNQPQHF. The CDR3 bases are TGTGCCAGCAGTTTAGGAGGGAGAAATCAGCCCCAGCATTTT.

This chain joins TRBV5-3 and TRBJ1-1; D not certain. TRBV5-3 is identified as an open reading frame with a role that is uncertain. Trimming left V 4 bases short and J 6 bases short, with 10 bases between. The CDR3 covers 12 residues. DNA of the CDR3: TGTGCCAGAAGCCATGTATCGGCTGAAGCTTTCTTT. Encoded protein: CARSHVSAEAFF.

The rearrangement uses TRBV21-1 and TRBJ2-7; the table gives TRBD1 as D, unverified against the DNA. TRBV21-1 is an annotated pseudogene. The CDR3 totals 14 residues. The CDR3, as DNA: TGTGCCAGCAGCAAAGGGGACAGGGAAGACGAGCAGTACTTC. This encodes CASSKGDREDEQYF.

The CDR3 DNA reads as TGTGCCAGCAGCTTAGTAGCGGGAGAAAACAATGAGCAGTTCTTC. It translates to CASSLVAGENNEQFF. This chain joins TRBV7-3 and TRBJ2-1; 9 bases agree with TRBD2. The germline CDR1 and CDR2 sequences are SGHTA and FQGTGA. The CDR3 length is 15 residues. The V gene end was trimmed by 2 bases and the J gene end by 5 bases; junction bases not matched to a gene: 4.

The chain uses TRBV28 and TRBJ2-3; TRBD2 might be the D (6 bases). Germline CDR1 reads MDHEN; CDR2 reads SYDVKM. The CDR3 runs 14 residues. V was clipped by 6 bases and J by 3 bases, with 13 bases between them. CDR3 residues: CASSGAGQTDTQYF. In DNA, the CDR3 is TGTGCCAGCAGCGGGGCGGGGCAGACAGATACGCAGTATTTT.

The V and J genes are TRBV7-3 and TRBJ2-7; D uncertain. Germline V gives CDR1 SGHTA, CDR2 FQGTGA. The CDR3 totals 14 residues. The ends were cut back, 1 base at V and 0 bases at J, with 7 bases in the middle. CDR3 in amino acids: CASSLSGNSYEQYF. The CDR3 nucleotides read TGTGCCAGCAGCTTAAGCGGCAACTCCTACGAGCAGTACTTC. Together with reference TRBV7-3 and TRBJ2-7, the CDR3 gives the full variable domain: GAGVSQTPSNKVTEKGKYVELRCDPISGHTALYWYRQSLGQGPEFLIYFQGTGAADDSGLPNDRFFAVRPEGSVSTLKIQRTERGDSAVYLCASSLSGNSYEQYFGPGTRLTVT.

The chain recombines TRBV19 with TRBJ1-5, with 8 positions matching TRBD1. The CDR3 is made up of 16 amino acids. V trimming: 4 bases; J trimming: 7 bases; junction bases outside the gene matches: 12. Germline V gene sequence: CDR1 LNHDA, CDR2 SQIVND (reference sequence). The CDR3 loop reads CASSTQATGAKQPQHF. DNA for the CDR3: TGTGCCAGTAGTACCCAAGCGACAGGGGCGAAACAGCCCCAGCATTTT.